The rows below give T cell receptor beta chains drawn from one sample of a study of cytomegalovirus exposure and HLA in healthy donors. TCRdb's table, derived via immunoSEQ multiplex PCR, lists solely in-frame clones and lacks some. This sample's table reports 200,000 to 250,000 clones. The sample consisted of PBMCs. These receptors all stem from a girl aged 2-10 years in good health and CMV-seropositive. The CDR3 runs from the conserved cysteine through the conserved F or W. The order of the fields is D gene, CDR3 length, J gene, V gene, CDR3 DNA, CDR3 protein. A D gene is named only where the DNA matches it firmly.

>TRBD1|16|TRBJ1-2|TRBV13
TGTGCCAGCAGCTTAGGCCGGGACAGGGGGCACTATGGCTACACCTTC
CASSLGRDRGHYGYTF
>-|13|TRBJ1-1|TRBV10-3
TGTGCCATCAGTGAGACCCGGGGTACTGAAGCTTTCTTT
CAISETRGTEAFF
>TRBD1|16|TRBJ2-1|TRBV28
TGTGCCAGCAGTCCTCACAGGGGAAGCTCCTACAATGAGCAGTTCTTC
CASSPHRGSSYNEQFF
>TRBD1|16|TRBJ1-2|TRBV25-1
TGTGCCAGCAGTGAAGGCATGAGACAGGGAGACTATGGCTACACCTTC
CASSEGMRQGDYGYTF
>-|12|TRBJ2-1|TRBV28
TGTGCCAGCAGTTTGAACCAGGAGGAGGAGTTCTTC
CASSLNQEEEFF
>-|21|TRBJ2-1|TRBV21-1
TGTGCCAGCAGAAAAATTCCCAGGCCGGGGACTAGCGGGAGGCGGTGGGGTGAGCAGTTCTTC
CASRKIPRPGTSGRRWGEQFF
>-|15|TRBJ2-7|TRBV15
TGTGCCACCAGCATCCAGGGGAGAGGAGTTTACGAGCAGTACTTC
CATSIQGRGVYEQYF
>-|15|TRBJ1-2|TRBV18
TGTGCCAGCTCACCACTGGGAGGGAAGGCTGATGGCTACACCTTC
CASSPLGGKADGYTF
>TRBD2|13|TRBJ2-5|TRBV6-5
TGTGCCAGCAGGGGAGCGGGAGTAGAGACCCAGTACTTC
CASRGAGVETQYF
>TRBD2|16|TRBJ2-1|TRBV11-3
TGTGCCAGCAGCCGTCAAGCGGGACTAGGCTACAATGAGCAGTTCTTC
CASSRQAGLGYNEQFF
>TRBD2|18|TRBJ2-5|TRBV27
TGTGCCAGCAGTTTATCGGGACCTGGCGGGAGGGATATTGAGACCCAGTACTTC
CASSLSGPGGRDIETQYF
>TRBD2|13|TRBJ2-1|TRBV19
TGTGCCAGTCAGGGGCTAGCGGGAAATGAGCAGTTCTTC
CASQGLAGNEQFF
>TRBD2|17|TRBJ2-3|TRBV2
TGTGCCAACCCCAGGACTAGCGGGGGCCAAAACACAGATACGCAGTATTTT
CANPRTSGGQNTDTQYF
>-|19|TRBJ2-1|TRBV4-1
TGCGCCAGCAGCCAAGAACGGTCTAGCCACATCCCCTTCGACAATGAGCAGTTCTTC
CASSQERSSHIPFDNEQFF
>TRBD1|18|TRBJ1-2|TRBV5-1
TGCGCCAGCAGCTCACGCGTCGGGACAGGGACTTCGCGGGAAGGCTACACCTTC
CASSSRVGTGTSREGYTF
>-|13|TRBJ2-3|TRBV29-1
TGCAGCGTTAGGGGGGGCGCTTTGGATACGCAGTATTTT
CSVRGGALDTQYF
>-|15|TRBJ2-3|TRBV28
TGTGCCAGCAACCAAGCGGGTGTGGGCACAGATACGCAGTATTTT
CASNQAGVGTDTQYF
>-|13|TRBJ2-2|TRBV28
TGTGCCAGCACCCACTCGAACACCGGGGAGCTGTTTTTT
CASTHSNTGELFF
>-|14|TRBJ1-1|TRBV28
TGTGCCAGCATTAAACTCGACGGGTTTACTGAAGCTTTCTTT
CASIKLDGFTEAFF